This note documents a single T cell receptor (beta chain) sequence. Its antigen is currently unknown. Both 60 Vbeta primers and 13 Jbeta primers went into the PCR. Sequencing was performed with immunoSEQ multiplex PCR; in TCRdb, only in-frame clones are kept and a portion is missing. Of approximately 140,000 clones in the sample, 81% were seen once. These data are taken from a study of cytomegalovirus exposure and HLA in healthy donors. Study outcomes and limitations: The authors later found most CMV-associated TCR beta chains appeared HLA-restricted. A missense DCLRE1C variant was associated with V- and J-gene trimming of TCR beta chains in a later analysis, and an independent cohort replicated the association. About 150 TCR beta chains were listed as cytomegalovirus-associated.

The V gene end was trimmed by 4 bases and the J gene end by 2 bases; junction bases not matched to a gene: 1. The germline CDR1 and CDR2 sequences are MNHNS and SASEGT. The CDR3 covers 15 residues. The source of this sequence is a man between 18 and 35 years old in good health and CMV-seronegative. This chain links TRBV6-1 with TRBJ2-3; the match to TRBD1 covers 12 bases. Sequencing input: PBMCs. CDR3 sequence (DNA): TGTGCCAGCAGTGGGGACAGGGGGCTCACAGATACGCAGTATTTT. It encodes CASSGDRGLTDTQYF.